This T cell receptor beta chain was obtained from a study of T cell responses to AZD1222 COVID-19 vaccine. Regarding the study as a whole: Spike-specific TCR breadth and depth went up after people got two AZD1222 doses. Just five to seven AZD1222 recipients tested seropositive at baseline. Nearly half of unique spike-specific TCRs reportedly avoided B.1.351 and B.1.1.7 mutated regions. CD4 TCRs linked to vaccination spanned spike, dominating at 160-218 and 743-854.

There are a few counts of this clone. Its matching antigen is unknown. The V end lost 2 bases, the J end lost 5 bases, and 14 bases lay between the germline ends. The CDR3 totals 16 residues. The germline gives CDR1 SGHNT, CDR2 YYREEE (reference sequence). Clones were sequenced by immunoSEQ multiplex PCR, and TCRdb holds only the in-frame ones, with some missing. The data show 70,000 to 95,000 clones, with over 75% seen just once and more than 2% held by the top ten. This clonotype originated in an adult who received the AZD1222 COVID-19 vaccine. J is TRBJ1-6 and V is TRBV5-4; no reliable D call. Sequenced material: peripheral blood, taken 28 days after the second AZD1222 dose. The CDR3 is CASSFGSPLDNSPLHF. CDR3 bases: TGTGCCAGCAGCTTCGGCAGCCCGTTAGATAATTCACCCCTCCACTTT.